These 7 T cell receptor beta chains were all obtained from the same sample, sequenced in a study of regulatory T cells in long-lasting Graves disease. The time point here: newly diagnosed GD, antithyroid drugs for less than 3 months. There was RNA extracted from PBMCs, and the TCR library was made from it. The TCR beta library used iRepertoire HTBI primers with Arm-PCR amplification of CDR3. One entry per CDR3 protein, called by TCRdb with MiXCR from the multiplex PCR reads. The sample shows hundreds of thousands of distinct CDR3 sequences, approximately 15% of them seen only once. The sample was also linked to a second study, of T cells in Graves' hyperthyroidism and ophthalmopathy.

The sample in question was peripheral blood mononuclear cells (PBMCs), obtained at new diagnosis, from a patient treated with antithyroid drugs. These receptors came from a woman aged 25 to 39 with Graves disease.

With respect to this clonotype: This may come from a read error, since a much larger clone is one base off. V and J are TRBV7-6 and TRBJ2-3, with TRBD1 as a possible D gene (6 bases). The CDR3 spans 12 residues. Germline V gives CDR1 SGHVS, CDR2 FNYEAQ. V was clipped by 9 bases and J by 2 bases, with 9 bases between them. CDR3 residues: CASGQITDTQYF. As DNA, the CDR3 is TGTGCCAGTGGACAGATCACAGATACGCAGTATTTT.

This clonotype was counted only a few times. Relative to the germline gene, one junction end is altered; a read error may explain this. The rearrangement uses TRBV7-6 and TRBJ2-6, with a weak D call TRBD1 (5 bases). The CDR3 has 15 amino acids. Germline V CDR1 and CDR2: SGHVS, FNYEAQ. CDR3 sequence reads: CASSRFLSGANILTF. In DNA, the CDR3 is TGTGCCAGCAGCCGTTTTTTGTCTGGGGCCAACATCCTGACTTTC.

Here the CDR3 DNA reads TGTGCCAGCGCGGATTGGGGCACTGAAGCTTTCTTT. It codes for CASADWGTEAFF. V and J are TRBV28 and TRBJ1-1; D is ambiguous. The germline V and J ends were trimmed by 8 bases and 4 bases, with 11 bases remaining between them. The CDR3 totals 12 residues. In germline, CDR1 is MDHEN, CDR2 SYDVKM.

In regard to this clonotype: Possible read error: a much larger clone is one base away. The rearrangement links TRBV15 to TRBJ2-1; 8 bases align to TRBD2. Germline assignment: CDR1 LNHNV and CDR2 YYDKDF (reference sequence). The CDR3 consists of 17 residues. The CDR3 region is CVTSRDPAGESYNEQFF. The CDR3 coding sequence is TGTGTCACCAGCAGAGATCCAGCGGGAGAGTCCTACAATGAGCAGTTCTTC.

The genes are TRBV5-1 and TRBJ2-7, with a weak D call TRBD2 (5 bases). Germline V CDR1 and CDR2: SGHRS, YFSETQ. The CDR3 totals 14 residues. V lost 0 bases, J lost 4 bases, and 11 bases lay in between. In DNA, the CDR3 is TGCGCCAGCAGCTTGGGGCTAGCAATATACGAGCAGTACTTC. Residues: CASSLGLAIYEQYF.

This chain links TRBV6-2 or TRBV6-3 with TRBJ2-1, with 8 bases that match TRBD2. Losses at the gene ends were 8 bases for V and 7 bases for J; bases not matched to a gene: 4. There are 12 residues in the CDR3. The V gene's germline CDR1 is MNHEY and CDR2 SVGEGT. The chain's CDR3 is CASGRLANEQFF. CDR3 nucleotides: TGTGCCAGCGGGAGACTAGCGAATGAGCAGTTCTTC.

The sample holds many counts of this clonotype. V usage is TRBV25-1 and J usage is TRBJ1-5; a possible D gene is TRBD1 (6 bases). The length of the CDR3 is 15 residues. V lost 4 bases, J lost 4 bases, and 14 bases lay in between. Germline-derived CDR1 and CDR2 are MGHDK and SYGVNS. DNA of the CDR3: TGTGCCAGCAGTGTCGGGGGGGCGGGGAATCAGCCCCAGCATTTT. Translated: CASSVGGAGNQPQHF.